The clone carrying this TCR beta chain was counted between two and nine times. The antigen is not known. TCRdb redid the calling of the reads with MiXCR, one entry per CDR3 protein. The table has 230,000 or so distinct CDR3 sequences, around 35% seen once. This CDR3 contains 12 residues. V gave up 8 bases and J gave up 5 bases, with 10 bases separating them. Germline V gene data show CDR1 as MNHNY and CDR2 as SVGAGI (reference sequence). This sample stems from a study of T cell repertoires in cytomegalovirus infection. Study information: Well-studied HLA-B-restricted epitopes and recently identified HLA-C-restricted epitopes of CMV were both used in the study. It was the public TCR beta signatures that indicated both CMV infection and matching HLA type.

Sequences were derived from CD8+ T cells from cultured PBMCs, sampled from culture after CMV antigen stimulation. The V and J genes are TRBV6-6 and TRBJ1-5; D not resolved. The TCR originated in a human donor in good health (CMV status not recorded). Some clones in this sample may be carry-over from other donors' samples. The CDR3 spells CASLEGYQPQHF. The CDR3 DNA sequence: TGTGCCAGCTTGGAGGGTTATCAGCCCCAGCATTTT.